The rows below give T cell receptor beta chains drawn from one sample of a study of T cell responses to AZD1222 COVID-19 vaccine. The method was immunoSEQ multiplex PCR; TCRdb's version includes in-frame clones alone and lacks a portion of them. The profile shows about 130,000 clones, roughly 88% of them singletons. Material: peripheral blood, obtained on day 0 of MenACWY control vaccination. These receptors were obtained from an adult in good health. Each CDR3 is given with its conserved first and last residue. The D gene is left open where the match is weak. Clone sizes are given selectively: once, few, many, or a class where the clone is expanded.

V: TRBV5-1; J: TRBJ2-6; size: -; D: TRBD1; DNA: TGCGCCAGCAGTGTGGGACAGGGGGCGCCTGGGGCCAACGTCCTGACTTTC; CDR3: CASSVGQGAPGANVLTF
V: TRBV5-8; J: TRBJ1-4; size: -; D: -; DNA: TGTGCCAGCCAAATACAGCAACTTAATGAAAAACTGTTTTTT; CDR3: CASQIQQLNEKLFF
V: TRBV6-6; J: TRBJ1-5; size: -; D: TRBD1; DNA: TGTGCCAGCAGTCATGGACAGGGGGCGCGAGGCAATCAGCCCCAGCATTTT; CDR3: CASSHGQGARGNQPQHF
V: TRBV7-9; J: TRBJ1-1; size: -; D: TRBD1; DNA: TGTGCCAGCAGCTCTGGGACAGGGGGCTGGACTGAAGCTTTCTTT; CDR3: CASSSGTGGWTEAFF
V: TRBV7-2; J: TRBJ1-4; size: -; D: -; DNA: TGTGCCAGCAGCTCCGGTTTCGGCGGTGAAAAACTGTTTTTT; CDR3: CASSSGFGGEKLFF
V: TRBV19; J: TRBJ1-3; size: once; D: -; DNA: TGTGCCAGTAGTATAGGGGGACGGACCTTCTCTGGAAACACCATATATTTT; CDR3: CASSIGGRTFSGNTIYF
V: TRBV19; J: TRBJ2-1; size: -; D: -; DNA: TGTGCCAGTAGTATGGTCCAGGACCAGCAGTTCTTC; CDR3: CASSMVQDQQFF
V: TRBV28; J: TRBJ2-3; size: -; D: -; DNA: TGTGCCAGCAGTTTATCTGCAATTACAGATACGCAGTATTTT; CDR3: CASSLSAITDTQYF
V: TRBV9; J: TRBJ1-5; size: -; D: TRBD1; DNA: TGTGCCAGCAGCGTAGTTCGACACACAGGGGCGGCGAAAGATCAGCCCCAGCATTTT; CDR3: CASSVVRHTGAAKDQPQHF
V: TRBV20-1; J: TRBJ1-1; size: -; D: -; DNA: TGCAGTGCTAGGTCGGAACCCCTGGCTTTCTTT; CDR3: CSARSEPLAFF
V: TRBV18; J: TRBJ1-2; size: -; D: -; DNA: TGTGCCAGCTCACCGTCAAACAGGGATGGCTACACCTTC; CDR3: CASSPSNRDGYTF
V: TRBV7-2; J: TRBJ1-5; size: -; D: -; DNA: TGTGCCAGCAGCCTATTGGGCCCCAATCAGCCCCAGCATTTT; CDR3: CASSLLGPNQPQHF
V: TRBV5-8; J: TRBJ1-3; size: -; D: -; DNA: TGTGCCAGCAGCTTATCCGCCGCGACATATTTT; CDR3: CASSLSAATYF
V: TRBV6-5; J: TRBJ1-6; size: -; D: -; DNA: TGTGCCAGCAGTTACGACAGGACTGAAGAGTCACCCCTCCACTTT; CDR3: CASSYDRTEESPLHF
V: TRBV5-1; J: TRBJ1-2; size: -; D: -; DNA: TGCGCCAGCAGAATATCGGGCGGTTCGAGCTATGGCTACACCTTC; CDR3: CASRISGGSSYGYTF
V: TRBV27; J: TRBJ1-2; size: once; D: -; DNA: TGTGCCAGCAAAACCAAACCAGGCCCAAACTATGGCTACACCTTC; CDR3: CASKTKPGPNYGYTF
V: TRBV6-2/TRBV6-3; J: TRBJ1-6; size: -; D: -; DNA: TGTGCCAGCAGTGACCTCGCGTCACCCCTCCACTTT; CDR3: CASSDLASPLHF
V: TRBV4-1; J: TRBJ1-3; size: -; D: -; DNA: TGCGCCAGCAGCCAAGCCGGACACGGGCCCTCTGGAAACACCATATATTTT; CDR3: CASSQAGHGPSGNTIYF
V: TRBV12-3/TRBV12-4; J: TRBJ1-2; size: -; D: TRBD1; DNA: TGTGCCAGCAGTATCGGGACAGGGTATGGCTACACCTTC; CDR3: CASSIGTGYGYTF
V: TRBV28; J: TRBJ2-7; size: -; D: -; DNA: TGTGCCGTCCGGGACACTTACTCCTACGAGCAGTACTTC; CDR3: CAVRDTYSYEQYF
V: TRBV5-6; J: TRBJ2-3; size: -; D: TRBD2; DNA: TGTGCCAGCAGCTTGGGACTAGCGGGGGGGCTGAGAGATACGCAGTATTTT; CDR3: CASSLGLAGGLRDTQYF
V: TRBV5-1; J: TRBJ1-4; size: -; D: TRBD1; DNA: TGCGCCAGCAGCCCCAGGGACAGGGGAGAAAAACTGTTTTTT; CDR3: CASSPRDRGEKLFF
V: TRBV4-1; J: TRBJ2-7; size: -; D: -; DNA: TGCGCCAGCAGCCAACACGGGACTCCCAGCTACGAGCAGTACTTC; CDR3: CASSQHGTPSYEQYF
V: TRBV28; J: TRBJ2-7; size: -; D: -; DNA: TGTGCCAGCAGTGCAATCGGGACCGTCTACGAGCAGTACTTC; CDR3: CASSAIGTVYEQYF
V: TRBV6-5; J: TRBJ1-2; size: once; D: -; DNA: TGTGCCAGCAGTTACTCAGGGAGGGGTGTTGGCTACACCTTC; CDR3: CASSYSGRGVGYTF
V: TRBV25-1; J: TRBJ2-5; size: -; D: TRBD2; DNA: TGTGCCAGCACGAACCCTGGGACTAGCGGCAACCAAGAGACCCAGTACTTC; CDR3: CASTNPGTSGNQETQYF
V: TRBV7-8; J: TRBJ2-2; size: once; D: TRBD2; DNA: TGTGCCAGCAGGCCTAGCGGGGGCTTCACCGGGGAGCTGTTTTTT; CDR3: CASRPSGGFTGELFF
V: TRBV2; J: TRBJ2-1; size: -; D: -; DNA: TGTGCCAGCAGTGCTGATGGACAAGCCCTCAGCTCCTACAATGAGCAGTTCTTC; CDR3: CASSADGQALSSYNEQFF
V: TRBV28; J: TRBJ1-5; size: -; D: TRBD1; DNA: TGTGCCAGCAGTTCCCAGGGGGGCAATCAGCCCCAGCATTTT; CDR3: CASSSQGGNQPQHF
V: TRBV23-1; J: TRBJ1-6; size: -; D: -; DNA: TGCGCCAGCAGTAAGACCCCGCCGTCAAAGGGTTCACCCCTCCACTTT; CDR3: CASSKTPPSKGSPLHF
V: TRBV11-3; J: TRBJ1-5; size: -; D: -; DNA: TGTGCCAGCAGCTCCACTCCGGCCAGGGATCCATGCAATCAGCCCCAGCATTTT; CDR3: CASSSTPARDPCNQPQHF
V: TRBV6-5; J: TRBJ2-1; size: -; D: -; DNA: TGTGCCAGCAGTCTCGGCCCGTATGAGCAGTTCTTC; CDR3: CASSLGPYEQFF
V: TRBV5-6; J: TRBJ2-7; size: few; D: -; DNA: TGTGCCAGCAGCTTGTATTCAGGGGAGCAGTACTTC; CDR3: CASSLYSGEQYF
V: TRBV6-2/TRBV6-3; J: TRBJ1-5; size: -; D: -; DNA: TGTGCCAGCAGTCCACTCCCAGGCAATCAGCCCCAGCATTTT; CDR3: CASSPLPGNQPQHF
V: TRBV5-6; J: TRBJ1-4; size: -; D: -; DNA: TGTGCCAGCAGCTCGACAAAATGGGTCTCAGGTGTTAATGAAAAACTGTTTTTT; CDR3: CASSSTKWVSGVNEKLFF
V: TRBV10-3; J: TRBJ2-2; size: -; D: -; DNA: TGTGCCATCAGTGAGTTCGGGGGCGTCACCGGGGAGCTGTTTTTT; CDR3: CAISEFGGVTGELFF
V: TRBV28; J: TRBJ2-7; size: -; D: -; DNA: TGTGCCAGCCGGTTCTTCTCCGCCCGGGACATTTCATACGAGCAGTACTTC; CDR3: CASRFFSARDISYEQYF
V: TRBV19; J: TRBJ1-5; size: few; D: TRBD1; DNA: TGTGCCAGTAGCCGGGACAGCGAGTTTAGCAATCAGCCCCAGCATTTT; CDR3: CASSRDSEFSNQPQHF
V: TRBV28; J: TRBJ1-4; size: -; D: -; DNA: TGTGCCAGCAGTTTACCGGGAGAAGAGGGTTTTTTT; CDR3: CASSLPGEEGFF
V: TRBV7-9; J: TRBJ2-1; size: -; D: -; DNA: TGTGCCAGCACCAAAGGAGTAGCGTCCTACAATGAGCAGTTCTTC; CDR3: CASTKGVASYNEQFF
V: TRBV27; J: TRBJ1-2; size: -; D: TRBD1; DNA: TGTGCCAGCAGTTCGGACAGGGCAAGCCCCCTTAACTATGGCTACACCTTC; CDR3: CASSSDRASPLNYGYTF
V: TRBV29-1; J: TRBJ1-1; size: -; D: -; DNA: TGCAGCCCGTCAGACAGAGTCACTGAAGCTTTCTTT; CDR3: CSPSDRVTEAFF
V: TRBV27; J: TRBJ2-2; size: -; D: TRBD1; DNA: TGTGCCAGCAGCCCACCCTCTGACAGGGTGACCGGGGAGCTGTTTTTT; CDR3: CASSPPSDRVTGELFF
V: TRBV5-6; J: TRBJ1-1; size: -; D: -; DNA: TGTGCCAGCACCCTTTTTAGAGGGACCACTGAAGCTTTCTTT; CDR3: CASTLFRGTTEAFF
V: TRBV4-2; J: TRBJ2-7; size: -; D: -; DNA: TGTGCCAGCGGCCAAGAGGGGGCTAGCGTTTCCTACGAGCAGTACTTC; CDR3: CASGQEGASVSYEQYF
V: TRBV6-5; J: TRBJ2-7; size: -; D: -; DNA: TGTGCCAGCAGTTCTGGGACGGGACACGCGGCCTACGAGCAGTACTTC; CDR3: CASSSGTGHAAYEQYF
V: TRBV30; J: TRBJ2-7; size: -; D: TRBD2; DNA: TGTGCCTGGAGAGGTTGGTCTAGCGGGAGTTACGAGCAGTACTTC; CDR3: CAWRGWSSGSYEQYF
V: TRBV20-1; J: TRBJ2-1; size: -; D: -; DNA: TGCAGTGCTAGTAACCAGGGGGGCGTCTATGAGCAGTTCTTC; CDR3: CSASNQGGVYEQFF
V: TRBV7-9; J: TRBJ1-3; size: -; D: -; DNA: TGTGCCAGCAGCTTACCTCAGACCTCTGGAAACACCATATATTTT; CDR3: CASSLPQTSGNTIYF
V: TRBV14; J: TRBJ1-5; size: -; D: TRBD1; DNA: TGTGCCAGCAGCCAAGATTGTGGGGAACAGGGGGGACCCCATCAGCCCCAGCATTTT; CDR3: CASSQDCGEQGGPHQPQHF
V: TRBV7-2; J: TRBJ2-5; size: -; D: TRBD1; DNA: TGTGCCAGCAGAACGACAGGGAAAGAGACCCAGTACTTC; CDR3: CASRTTGKETQYF